The 9 T cell receptor beta chains below come from one sample, sequenced in a study of blood T cell repertoires in COVID-19. TCRdb's table, derived via immunoSEQ multiplex PCR, lists solely in-frame clones and lacks some. The sample shows more than 10,000 clones, roughly four fifths of them seen only once. The sequenced sample was peripheral blood. The receptors derive from a human donor in a cohort sampled during active COVID-19.

This clone was seen more than once but under ten times. The chain carries TRBV27 and TRBJ2-2, with D maybe TRBD1 (6 bases). CDR3 length: 14 residues. Germline V gives CDR1 MNHEY, CDR2 SMNVEV (reference sequence). Trimming stripped 10 bases from V and 9 bases from J, with 21 bases between. CDR3 amino acids: CATSLGAPPRELFF. CDR3 bases: TGTGCCACCTCCTTGGGGGCTCCCCCGCGGGAGCTGTTTTTT.

V and J are TRBV2 and TRBJ1-2; TRBD1 matches 7 bases. The V gene end was trimmed by 6 bases and the J gene end by 8 bases; junction bases not matched to a gene: 9. From germline, CDR1 is SNHLY and CDR2 FYNNEI. The CDR3 spans 13 residues. The CDR3 sequence is CASRATGLEGYTF. The CDR3 DNA reads as TGTGCCAGCAGAGCGACAGGGCTTGAAGGCTACACCTTC.

The V call is TRBV3-1 (or the pseudogene TRBV3-2), the J call TRBJ2-7, with 14 nucleotides matching TRBD2. Looked up from germline, CDR1 is LGHDT and CDR2 is YNNKEL (reference sequence). There are 16 residues in the CDR3. The J segment lost 6 bases and the V segment lost 4 bases, leaving 8 bases of the junction unmatched. The CDR3 DNA reads TGTGCCAGCAGCCCTTCAGGGACTAGCGGGAGCAGCGAGCAGTACTTC. Its protein is CASSPSGTSGSSEQYF.

CDR3 protein: CASSPDIHTQYF. CDR3 nucleotide sequence: TGTGCCAGCAGTCCCGACATTCATACGCAGTATTTT. This chain connects TRBV6-5 to TRBJ2-3; no clear D gene. V was pared by 5 bases and J by 7 bases, with 10 bases between. Germline-derived CDR1 and CDR2 are MNHEY and SVGAGI. The CDR3 totals 12 residues.

The chain recombines TRBV18 with TRBJ1-4; no clear D gene. The V gene's germline CDR1 is KGHSH and CDR2 LQKENI. V shed 4 bases and J shed 8 bases, with 11 bases lying between them. The CDR3 sequence is 13 residues long. This CDR3 reads CASSRHGGEKLFF. In DNA, the CDR3 is TGTGCCAGCTCACGGCACGGAGGGGAAAAACTGTTTTTT. Drawing the rest from reference TRBV18 and TRBJ1-4, the complete variable domain is NAGVMQNPRHLVRRRGQEARLRCSPMKGHSHVYWYRQLPEEGLKFMVYLQKENIIDESGMPKERFSAEFPKEGPSILRIQQVVRGDSAAYFCASSRHGGEKLFFGSGTQLSVL.

The J gene is TRBJ2-3, the V gene TRBV4-1, with 10 positions matching TRBD2. Germline CDR1 is MGHRA and CDR2 is YSYEKL. The J segment lost 0 bases and the V segment lost 5 bases, leaving 17 bases of the junction unmatched. This CDR3 has 20 residues. The CDR3, as DNA: TGCGCCAGCAGCAGGCGGACTCAGCGGGGGGGCCTCGGTAGCACAGATACGCAGTATTTT. Its protein is CASSRRTQRGGLGSTDTQYF.

V and J are TRBV10-3 and TRBJ2-2; 8 bases fit TRBD1. V was pared by 4 bases and J by 10 bases, with 8 bases of the junction left unmatched. This CDR3 has 14 residues. Per the germline V gene, CDR1 is ENHRY and CDR2 is SYGVKD. DNA of the CDR3: TGTGCCATCAGTGCTCCGGGACAGGCGCCGGAGCTGTTTTTT. It specifies CAISAPGQAPELFF.

With regard to this clone: One junction end does not reproduce the germline sequence, and a read error may be involved. V usage is TRBV5-4 and J usage is TRBJ2-7; D is ambiguous. CDR1 is SGHNT and CDR2 is YYREEE in the germline V gene (reference sequence). The CDR3 is 13 residues long. CDR3 amino acids: CASSLDPPGEQYF. The CDR3 coding sequence is TGTGCCAGCAGTTTGGACCCCCCGGGCGAGCAGTACTTC.

In this sample, this clone turned up a few times. V usage is TRBV7-2 and J usage is TRBJ2-2; D possibly corresponds to TRBD1 (5 bases). CDR1 and CDR2 from the germline V gene are SGHTA and FQGNSA. This CDR3 contains 16 residues. Trimming took off 3 bases at V and 0 bases at J, with 11 bases between the two ends. CDR3: CASSFRTPTNTGELFF. The CDR3 region has the DNA TGTGCCAGCAGCTTTAGGACACCGACGAACACCGGGGAGCTGTTTTTT.